What follows is one T cell receptor beta chain and its context. The sample originates from a study of shared clonotypes between healthy human individuals. In the study overall: Donors were a couple of women and a few men aged 18 to 49. Per donor, CD8 memory used one plate, CD8 naive used two, CD4 memory used three and CD4 naive used three.

The table came from immunoSEQ multiplex PCR; TCRdb's copy has only in-frame clones and leaves some out. The data show around 2,000,000 clones, 85% to 95% seen once. CDR1 and CDR2 (germline): SNHLY, FYNNEI. This CDR3 is 16 amino acids long. Germline trimming cut 8 bases from V and 5 bases from J; bases unmatched to any gene: 8. The sample consisted of naive CD4+ T cells sorted from blood. The subset here: CD45RA+ positively selected. This receptor was obtained from a man aged 18-30 years in good health. The gene calls are TRBV2 and TRBJ2-5; 16 bases match TRBD2. The CDR3 loop is CASLGLAGGKRETQYF. The DNA of the CDR3 is TGTGCCAGCCTGGGACTAGCGGGAGGGAAACGGGAGACCCAGTACTTC. The full variable domain, completed using reference TRBV2 and TRBJ2-5, is EPEVTQTPSHQVTQMGQEVILRCVPISNHLYFYWYRQILGQKVEFLVSFYNNEISEKSEIFDDQFSVERPDGSNFTLKIRSTKLEDSAMYFCASLGLAGGKRETQYFGPGTRLLVL.